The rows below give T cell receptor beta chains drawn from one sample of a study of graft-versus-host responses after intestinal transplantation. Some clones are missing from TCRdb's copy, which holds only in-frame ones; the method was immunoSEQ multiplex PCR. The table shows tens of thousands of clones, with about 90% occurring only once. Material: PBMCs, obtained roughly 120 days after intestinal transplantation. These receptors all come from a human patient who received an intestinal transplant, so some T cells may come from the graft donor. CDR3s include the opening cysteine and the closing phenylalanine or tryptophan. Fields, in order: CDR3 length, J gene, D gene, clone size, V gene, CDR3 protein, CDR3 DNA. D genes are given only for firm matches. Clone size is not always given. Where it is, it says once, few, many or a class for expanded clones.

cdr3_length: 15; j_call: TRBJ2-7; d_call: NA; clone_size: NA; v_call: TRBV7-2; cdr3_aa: CASSQSGGRSYEQYF; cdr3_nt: TGTGCCAGCAGCCAGAGCGGAGGGCGATCCTACGAGCAGTACTTC
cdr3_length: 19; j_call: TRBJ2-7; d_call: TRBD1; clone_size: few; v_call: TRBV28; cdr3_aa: CASSLSGPPPGQSSYEQYF; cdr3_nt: TGTGCCAGCAGTTTATCGGGCCCCCCCCCGGGACAGAGCTCCTACGAGCAGTACTTC
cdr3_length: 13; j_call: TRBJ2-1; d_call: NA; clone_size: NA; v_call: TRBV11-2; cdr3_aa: CASSLDTANEQFF; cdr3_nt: TGTGCCAGCAGCTTAGATACAGCCAATGAGCAGTTCTTC
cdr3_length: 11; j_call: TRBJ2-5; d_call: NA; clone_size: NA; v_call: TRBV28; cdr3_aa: CASSLEETQYF; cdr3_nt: TGTGCCAGCAGTCTGGAAGAGACCCAGTACTTC
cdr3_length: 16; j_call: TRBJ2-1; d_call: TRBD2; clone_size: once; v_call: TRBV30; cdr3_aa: CAWSPGLVFSYNEQFF; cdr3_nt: TGTGCCTGGAGCCCCGGACTAGTATTCTCCTACAATGAGCAGTTCTTC
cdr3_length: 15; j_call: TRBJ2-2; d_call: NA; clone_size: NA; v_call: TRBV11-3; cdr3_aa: CASSLLASGTGELFF; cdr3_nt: TGTGCCAGCAGCTTACTAGCCTCGGGGACCGGGGAGCTGTTTTTT
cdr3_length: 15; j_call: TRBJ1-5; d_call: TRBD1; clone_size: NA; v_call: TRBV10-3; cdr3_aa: CAISEGGQGGSPQHF; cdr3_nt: TGTGCCATCAGTGAGGGGGGACAGGGAGGATCGCCCCAGCATTTT
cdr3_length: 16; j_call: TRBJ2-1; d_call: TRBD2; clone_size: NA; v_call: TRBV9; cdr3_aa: CASSVVGLAGDGEQFF; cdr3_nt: TGTGCCAGCAGCGTAGTCGGACTAGCGGGAGACGGTGAGCAGTTCTTC
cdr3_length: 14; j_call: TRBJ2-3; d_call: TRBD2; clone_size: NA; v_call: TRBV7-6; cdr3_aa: CASSSGLAEDTQYF; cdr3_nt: TGTGCCAGCAGCTCGGGACTAGCGGAAGATACGCAGTATTTT
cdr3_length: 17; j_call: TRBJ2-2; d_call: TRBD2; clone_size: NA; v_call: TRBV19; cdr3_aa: CASSPWRGTSGLRELFF; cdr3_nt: TGTGCCAGTAGTCCGTGGCGAGGGACTAGCGGGTTACGGGAGCTGTTTTTT
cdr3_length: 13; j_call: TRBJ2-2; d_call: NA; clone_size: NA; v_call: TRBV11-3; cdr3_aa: CASSPRNTGELFF; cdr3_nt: TGTGCCAGCAGCCCGCGCAACACCGGGGAGCTGTTTTTT
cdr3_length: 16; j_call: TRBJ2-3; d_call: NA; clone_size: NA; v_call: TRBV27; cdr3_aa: CASSQDRLGIADTQYF; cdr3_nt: TGTGCCAGCAGTCAGGACCGGCTGGGAATCGCAGATACGCAGTATTTT
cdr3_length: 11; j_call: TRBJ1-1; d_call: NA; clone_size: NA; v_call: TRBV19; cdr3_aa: CASRGRIEAFF; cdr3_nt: TGTGCCAGTAGAGGACGGATTGAAGCTTTCTTT
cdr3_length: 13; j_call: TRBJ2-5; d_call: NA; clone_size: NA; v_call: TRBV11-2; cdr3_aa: CASSFWRQETQYF; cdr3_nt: TGTGCCAGCAGCTTTTGGAGACAAGAGACCCAGTACTTC
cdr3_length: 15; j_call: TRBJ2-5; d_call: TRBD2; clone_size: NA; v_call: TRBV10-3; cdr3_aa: CAISAASGGRETQYF; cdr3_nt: TGTGCCATCAGTGCCGCTAGCGGGGGGCGGGAGACCCAGTACTTC
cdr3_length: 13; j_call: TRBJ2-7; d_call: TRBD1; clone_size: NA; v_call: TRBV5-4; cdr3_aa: CASSSGTGGEQYF; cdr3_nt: TGTGCCAGCAGCTCCGGGACAGGGGGCGAGCAGTACTTC
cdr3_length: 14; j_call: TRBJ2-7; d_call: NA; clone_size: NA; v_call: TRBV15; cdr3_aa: CATSRRHSSYEQYF; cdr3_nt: TGTGCCACCAGCAGAAGACATAGCTCCTACGAGCAGTACTTC
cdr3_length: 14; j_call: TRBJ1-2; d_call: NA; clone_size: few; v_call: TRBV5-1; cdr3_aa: CASSLAGGGYGYTF; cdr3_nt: TGCGCCAGCAGCTTGGCTGGGGGGGGCTATGGCTACACCTTC
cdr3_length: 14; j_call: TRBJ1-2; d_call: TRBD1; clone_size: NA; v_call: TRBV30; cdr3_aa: CAWSAQTGWYGYTF; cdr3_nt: TGTGCCTGGAGTGCGCAGACAGGGTGGTATGGCTACACCTTC
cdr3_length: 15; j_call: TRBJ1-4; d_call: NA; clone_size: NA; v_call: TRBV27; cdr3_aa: CASSSGPATNEKLFF; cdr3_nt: TGTGCCAGCAGTTCGGGTCCCGCAACTAATGAAAAACTGTTTTTT
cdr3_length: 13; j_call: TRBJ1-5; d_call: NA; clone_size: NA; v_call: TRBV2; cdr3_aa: CASSEEINQPQHF; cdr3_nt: TGTGCCAGCAGTGAAGAGATCAATCAGCCCCAGCATTTT
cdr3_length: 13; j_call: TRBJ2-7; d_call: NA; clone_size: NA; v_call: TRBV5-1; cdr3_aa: CASSSQGPGEQYF; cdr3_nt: TGCGCCAGCAGCTCCCAGGGGCCAGGCGAGCAGTACTTC
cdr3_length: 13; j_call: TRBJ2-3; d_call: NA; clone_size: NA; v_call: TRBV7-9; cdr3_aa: CASSTRYLDTQYF; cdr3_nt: TGTGCCAGCAGCACCCGATACCTAGATACGCAGTATTTT
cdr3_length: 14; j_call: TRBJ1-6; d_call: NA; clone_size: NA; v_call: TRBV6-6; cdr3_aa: CASVQGAYNSPLHF; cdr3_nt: TGTGCCAGCGTGCAGGGAGCCTATAATTCACCCCTCCACTTT
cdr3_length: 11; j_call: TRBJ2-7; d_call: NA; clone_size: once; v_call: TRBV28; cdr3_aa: CASTGAYEQYF; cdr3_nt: TGTGCCAGCACAGGCGCCTACGAGCAGTACTTC
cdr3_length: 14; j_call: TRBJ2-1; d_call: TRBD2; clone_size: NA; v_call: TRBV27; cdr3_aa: CASKDGAGVHEQFF; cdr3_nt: TGTGCCAGCAAGGATGGAGCGGGAGTCCATGAGCAGTTCTTC
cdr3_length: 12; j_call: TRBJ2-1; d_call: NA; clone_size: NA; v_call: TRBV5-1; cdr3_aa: CASRESGNEQFF; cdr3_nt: TGCGCCAGCAGGGAAAGCGGCAATGAGCAGTTCTTC
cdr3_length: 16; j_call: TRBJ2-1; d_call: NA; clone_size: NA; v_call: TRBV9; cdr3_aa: CASSARDTLSYNEQFF; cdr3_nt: TGTGCCAGCAGCGCCCGGGACACACTCTCCTACAATGAGCAGTTCTTC
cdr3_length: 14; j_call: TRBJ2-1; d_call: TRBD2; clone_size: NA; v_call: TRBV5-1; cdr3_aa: CASSLGTSPNEQFF; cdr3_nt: TGCGCCAGCAGCTTGGGGACTAGCCCCAATGAGCAGTTCTTC
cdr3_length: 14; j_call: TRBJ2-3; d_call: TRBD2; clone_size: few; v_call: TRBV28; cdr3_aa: CASTAGGHTDTQYF; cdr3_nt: TGTGCCAGCACGGCGGGGGGTCACACAGATACGCAGTATTTT
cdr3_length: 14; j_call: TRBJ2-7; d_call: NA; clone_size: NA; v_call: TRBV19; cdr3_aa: CASSAGPGPYEQYF; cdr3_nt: TGTGCCAGTAGTGCGGGACCGGGCCCCTACGAGCAGTACTTC
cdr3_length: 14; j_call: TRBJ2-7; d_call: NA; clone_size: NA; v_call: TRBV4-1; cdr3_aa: CASSQVGQTYEQYF; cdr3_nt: TGCGCCAGCAGCCAAGTAGGACAAACCTACGAGCAGTACTTC
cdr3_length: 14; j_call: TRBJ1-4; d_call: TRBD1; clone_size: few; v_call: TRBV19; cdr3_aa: CASSMEGAREKLFF; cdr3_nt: TGTGCCAGTAGTATGGAGGGGGCTCGCGAAAAACTGTTTTTT
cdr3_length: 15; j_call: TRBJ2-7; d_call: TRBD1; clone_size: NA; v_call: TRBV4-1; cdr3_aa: CASSQDLTGIYEQYF; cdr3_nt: TGCGCCAGCAGCCAAGATTTGACAGGGATCTACGAGCAGTACTTC
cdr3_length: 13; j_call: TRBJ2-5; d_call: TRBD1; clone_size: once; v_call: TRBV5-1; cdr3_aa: CASQTQGAETQYF; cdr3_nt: TGCGCCAGCCAGACACAGGGGGCAGAGACCCAGTACTTC
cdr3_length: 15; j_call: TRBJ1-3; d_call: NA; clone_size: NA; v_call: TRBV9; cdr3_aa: CASSARYSSGNTIYF; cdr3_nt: TGTGCCAGCAGCGCCAGGTATTCCTCTGGAAACACCATATATTTT
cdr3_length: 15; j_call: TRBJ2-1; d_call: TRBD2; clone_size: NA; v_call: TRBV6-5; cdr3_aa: CASSYLAGSYNEQFF; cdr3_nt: TGTGCCAGCAGTTACCTAGCGGGCTCCTACAATGAGCAGTTCTTC
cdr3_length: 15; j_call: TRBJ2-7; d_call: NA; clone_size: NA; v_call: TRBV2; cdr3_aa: CASSEGQGGSYEQYF; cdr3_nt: TGTGCCAGCAGTGAAGGGCAGGGAGGTTCCTACGAGCAGTACTTC
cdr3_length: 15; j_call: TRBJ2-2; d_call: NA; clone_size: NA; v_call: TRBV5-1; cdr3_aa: CASSFRSVDTGELFF; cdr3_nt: TGCGCCAGCAGCTTCAGGTCGGTGGACACCGGGGAGCTGTTTTTT
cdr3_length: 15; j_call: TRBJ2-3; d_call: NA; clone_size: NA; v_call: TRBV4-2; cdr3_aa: CASSSSTASTDTQYF; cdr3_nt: TGTGCCAGCAGTAGTAGCACCGCTAGCACAGATACGCAGTATTTT
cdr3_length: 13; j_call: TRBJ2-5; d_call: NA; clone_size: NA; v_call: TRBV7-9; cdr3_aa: CASSGSGEETQYF; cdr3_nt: TGTGCCAGCAGCGGATCTGGAGAAGAGACCCAGTACTTC
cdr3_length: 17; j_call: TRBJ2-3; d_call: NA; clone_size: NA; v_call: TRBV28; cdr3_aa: CASSLRGSGPSTDTQYF; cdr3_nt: TGTGCCAGCAGTTTACGCGGCAGTGGTCCTAGCACAGATACGCAGTATTTT
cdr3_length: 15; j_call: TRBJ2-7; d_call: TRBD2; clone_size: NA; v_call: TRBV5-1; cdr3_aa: CASSLVWTSSYEQYF; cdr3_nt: TGCGCCAGCAGCTTGGTCTGGACTAGCTCCTACGAGCAGTACTTC